The clone carrying this TCR beta chain was detected a few times. Its matching antigen is unknown. The treatment is: approximately 10-day PBMC culture with coronavirus spike peptide pools or control peptides (ViraFEST assay). Sequencing of cultured CD4+ T cell DNA used the Oncomine TCR Beta short-read assay. MiXCR was run by TCRdb on the PCR reads, yielding one entry per CDR3 protein. The table lists just under 20,000 distinct CDR3 sequences, 52% of them singletons. This record comes from a study of vaccination and CD4 T cells after COVID-19. The overall study: Diagnosis preceded the drawing of post-COVID samples by a median around 100 days (range 35 to 161). The cells in question were stimulated using overlapping spike peptides derived from SARS-CoV-2, HCoV-NL63, HCoV-OC43 and HCoV-229E. Study-wide points: The median SARS-CoV-2-reactive clonotype number increased from approximately 21 to 40, without statistical significance.

The germline CDR1 and CDR2 sequences are MGHRA and YSYEKL. This CDR3 contains 17 residues. The V gene lost 3 bases and the J gene lost 2 bases, with 19 bases spanning the gap. Sequenced material: CD4+ T cells from blood, cultured in vitro. The chain combines TRBV4-1 with TRBJ2-5; D possibly corresponds to TRBD2 (6 bases). This TCR derives from a human donor who had recovered from COVID-19. Written as DNA, the CDR3 is TGCGCCAGCAGCCAGAAGTCTCTGGGACTCCGACAAGAGACCCAGTACTTC. Encoded protein: CASSQKSLGLRQETQYF.